The sequence of this T cell receptor beta chain was determined in a study of cytomegalovirus exposure and HLA in healthy donors. The sample holds a few counts of this clone. As yet, its antigen is unknown. Study results and limitations: In vitro experiments confirmed that a few CMV-associated chains were specific for CMV antigens. Overall, about 160 TCR beta chains were annotated as cytomegalovirus-associated. The study had only CMV serostatus as immune exposure information.

PCR amplification relied on 60 Vbeta primers (plus 13 Jbeta primers). Original handling: About 10 million of 75 million to 85 million unique TCR beta chains were shared, per a later count. Libraries were prepared by immunoSEQ multiplex PCR; TCRdb keeps only in-frame clonotypes and omits some of them. That table is the source of V, J and clone size, and D and trimming were worked out from the DNA. Among about 98,000 clones listed, roughly 77% were seen once. Germline values: CDR1 MGHRA, CDR2 YSYEKL. This CDR3 spans 16 amino acids. V shed 5 bases and J shed 0 bases, with 16 bases lying between them. The receptor comes from a man between 35 and 55 years old in good health and CMV-seronegative. The sample taken for sequencing was PBMCs. The chain employs TRBV4-1 and TRBJ1-1; D remains unclear. The CDR3 protein is CASSTTPALLNTEAFF. CDR3 sequence (DNA): TGCGCCAGCAGCACTACCCCAGCTTTACTGAACACTGAAGCTTTCTTT.